This T cell receptor (beta chain) was captured by sequencing in a study of blood T cells in healthy people across ages. Trimming removed 5 bases at V and 6 bases at J, with 16 bases between. The CDR3 covers 14 residues. Germline V gene lookup returns CDR1 ENHRY and CDR2 SYGVKD. Per sample, extraction of total RNA gave at least 5.5 micrograms in every case. The second PCR ran roughly 6 to 11 cycles with a sample-barcoded 5' primer and J-beta primers. MiXCR, run by TCRdb on the 5' RACE reads, gives a single entry per CDR3 protein. In the table there are 700,000 or so distinct CDR3 sequences, about 24% of which are singletons. Study outcomes and limitations: CMV status of donors was unknown, possibly confounding expanded clonotype changes. The study could not conclusively compare naive and antigen-experienced cells, given its unsorted PBMCs. Calculation of diversity from one million T cells yielded estimates considered to be underestimates.

Remarks on this clonotype: Its specificity is not known.

The receptor was isolated from a man aged 65 to 85 in good health. Sequences were obtained from blood. The V and J genes are TRBV10-3 and TRBJ1-2; a weak D match, TRBD1 (5 bases). CDR3 region: CAISLIRGGDGYTF. The CDR3 nucleotides read TGTGCCATCAGTTTAATAAGGGGAGGGGATGGCTACACCTTC.